The 6 T cell receptor beta chains below come from one sample, sequenced in a study of neurological immune-mediated disorders. TCRdb redid the calling of the 5' RACE reads with MiXCR, one entry per CDR3 protein. The data contain tens of thousands of distinct CDR3 sequences, 2% to 3% of them singletons. Sequences were obtained from PBMCs. Receptor source: a woman in her 30s with multiple sclerosis.

This clonotype has ten or more counts. This chain links TRBV5-1 with TRBJ2-5, with TRBD1 identical over 10 bases. The CDR3 covers 14 residues. Trimming cost V 4 bases and J 4 bases; bases outside gene matches: 4. Germline loops: CDR1 SGHRS, CDR2 YFSETQ. For the CDR3, the DNA is TGCGCCAGCAGCCCCCGGACAGGGGGAGAGACCCAGTACTTC. Translation: CASSPRTGGETQYF.

Points on this clonotype: A read error may be the cause here, since a much bigger clone is one base away. V gene TRBV20-1 combines with J gene TRBJ2-7; tentatively, D is TRBD1 or TRBD2 (5 bases each). The CDR3 sequence is 13 residues long. CDR1 and CDR2 from the germline V gene are DFQATT and SNEGSKA (reference sequence). In DNA, the CDR3 is TGCGGTGCTACCGGGACGGAGGCCTACGAGCAGTACTTC. It encodes CGATGTEAYEQYF.

This clonotype was seen at least ten times. The V call is TRBV7-2, the J call TRBJ2-6; tentative D call: TRBD1 (5 bases). The V end lost 3 bases, the J end lost 0 bases, and 12 bases lay between the germline ends. CDR3 length: 17 amino acids. In germline, CDR1 is SGHTA, CDR2 FQGNSA. CDR3 sequence: CASSFTGTSSGANVLTF. DNA for the CDR3: TGTGCCAGCAGCTTCACAGGAACAAGCTCTGGGGCCAACGTCCTGACTTTC.

This clonotype was observed many times. The chain joins TRBV20-1 to TRBJ2-3, with 10 bases fitting TRBD2. Germline trimming cut 6 bases from V and 4 bases from J; bases unmatched to any gene: 7. The length of the CDR3 is 14 residues. Germline CDR1 is DFQATT and CDR2 is SNEGSKA (reference sequence). The CDR3 DNA sequence: TGCAGTGCCGTCCAGCGGGAGGGCCCAGATACGCAGTATTTT. Encoded protein: CSAVQREGPDTQYF.

In its sample, this clonotype was seen a few times. This may be a read error, as it is one base from a much larger clone. V gene TRBV12-3 or TRBV12-4 combines with J gene TRBJ1-5; D unclear. Trimming took off 7 bases at V and 4 bases at J, with 11 bases between the two ends. This CDR3 is built from 13 residues. CDR3 DNA sequence: TGTGCCAGCAACCCCAAGGGTAATCAGCCCCAGCATTTT. As protein: CASNPKGNQPQHF.

This clonotype occurred many times. V usage is TRBV7-9 and J usage is TRBJ2-3, with a possible D match to TRBD2 (6 bases). The CDR3 is made up of 15 amino acids. Deletions cut 6 bases from V and 4 bases from J, with 17 bases between. In germline, CDR1 is SEHNR, CDR2 FQNEAQ (reference sequence). The CDR3 DNA reads TGTGCCAGCAGACGTCGGGGGACTCAGGCAGATACGCAGTATTTT. Its protein is CASRRRGTQADTQYF.